The clone carrying this T cell receptor (beta chain) was seen once. The data were taken from a study of shared clonotypes between healthy human individuals. The germline gives CDR1 MNHEY, CDR2 SMNVEV (reference sequence). V lost 0 bases and J lost 2, with 5 bases in between. This CDR3 is built from 13 residues. Original methodology: With immunoSEQ giving junction-only sequences and no quality scores, filtering differed. The table came from immunoSEQ multiplex PCR; TCRdb's copy has only in-frame clones and leaves some out. The V and J calls and the clone size are those of that table, but D and trimming were determined from the DNA. The table shows about 2.4 million clones, with roughly 92% occurring only once.

V and J are TRBV27 and TRBJ2-7; D remains ambiguous. The sequence derives from a man aged 18-30 years in good health. The source material was naive CD4+ T cells sorted from blood. Subset here: CD45RA+ positively selected. CDR3 nucleotide sequence: TGTGCCAGCAGTTTATCGATCCCCTACGAGCAGTACTTC. Translated: CASSLSIPYEQYF.